These 8 T cell receptor beta chains were sequenced from one sample in a study of cytomegalovirus exposure and HLA in healthy donors. Primers: 60 Vbeta forward and 13 Jbeta reverse. This table comes from immunoSEQ multiplex PCR, and its TCRdb copy is limited to in-frame clones, with some not included. The table lists 63,000 or so clones, roughly 77% of them singletons. Input material: PBMCs. These receptors originate from a woman aged 25 to 39 in good health and CMV-seronegative.

This clone has more than one count but fewer than ten. V and J are TRBV30 and TRBJ2-7; D gene unclear. The CDR3 covers 12 residues. V lost 4 bases to trimming and J lost 12 bases, with 19 bases between them. From germline, CDR1 is GTSNPN and CDR2 SVGIG (reference sequence). DNA of the CDR3: TGTGCCTGGACCAAATCCGGCGCGAGGCGGTACTTC. This translates into CAWTKSGARRYF.

V gene TRBV15 combines with J gene TRBJ1-1; D may be TRBD1 (6 bases). V was pared by 0 bases and J by 11 bases, with 13 bases between. CDR3 length: 13 amino acids. Germline assignment: CDR1 LNHNV and CDR2 YYDKDF (reference sequence). The CDR3 loop is CATSRDNRDDAFF. CDR3 nucleotides: TGTGCCACCAGCAGAGATAACAGGGATGATGCTTTCTTT.

The chain uses TRBV6-1 and TRBJ1-2; 7 bases agree with TRBD1. CDR3 length equals 14 residues. With 3 bases clipped from V and 10 bases from J, the junction kept 11 bases outside the gene matches. Germline V CDR1 and CDR2: MNHNS, SASEGT. This chain's CDR3 is CASSDLLPGQHYTF. CDR3 DNA sequence: TGTGCCAGCAGTGATCTGCTCCCGGGACAGCACTACACCTTC.

J is TRBJ1-1 and V is TRBV9; 11 bases are shared with TRBD1. The CDR3 runs to 14 residues. From germline, CDR1 is SGDLS and CDR2 YYNGEE. With V trimmed by 4 bases and J by 5 bases, 4 bases remained unmatched. This CDR3 reads CASSPRDRGTEAFF. DNA for the CDR3: TGTGCCAGCAGCCCCAGGGACAGGGGGACTGAAGCTTTCTTT.

The CDR3 region has the DNA TGCGCCAGCAGCCACAGGTGGGGAGACGAGCAGTACTTC. Its translation: CASSHRWGDEQYF. V is TRBV4-3 and J is TRBJ2-7; D is perhaps TRBD2 (5 bases). Germline-derived CDR1 and CDR2 are LGHNA and YSLEER. The CDR3 is made up of 13 amino acids. V was clipped by 3 bases and J by 5 bases, with 11 bases between them.

The chain employs TRBV6-5 and TRBJ2-3; 8 nucleotides line up with TRBD2. Germline CDR1 reads MNHEY; CDR2 reads SVGAGI. The CDR3 length is 13 residues. The V and J ends lost 2 bases and 6 bases, in that order; junction bases with no gene match: 1. The CDR3 region is CASSYRGGDTQYF. Written as DNA, the CDR3 is TGTGCCAGCAGTTACCGGGGGGGGGATACGCAGTATTTT.

CDR3 nucleotides: TGTGCCATCAGCGACAGGGAGAGCTACGAGCAGTACTTC. This translates into CAISDRESYEQYF. This chain joins TRBV10-3 and TRBJ2-7; 7 bases agree with TRBD1. The CDR3 totals 13 residues. The trim removed 6 bases at V and 3 bases at J, leaving 5 bases unmatched. From germline, CDR1 is ENHRY and CDR2 SYGVKD.

This chain links TRBV30 with TRBJ2-1, with a possible D match to TRBD2 (5 bases). V shed 0 bases and J shed 7 bases, with 22 bases lying between them. Per the germline V gene, CDR1 is GTSNPN and CDR2 is SVGIG (reference sequence). The CDR3 is 17 amino acids. The CDR3 DNA is TGTGCCTGGAGTGTACGTCATGACCCTCGGGAATGGAATGAGCAGTTCTTC. Translated: CAWSVRHDPREWNEQFF.